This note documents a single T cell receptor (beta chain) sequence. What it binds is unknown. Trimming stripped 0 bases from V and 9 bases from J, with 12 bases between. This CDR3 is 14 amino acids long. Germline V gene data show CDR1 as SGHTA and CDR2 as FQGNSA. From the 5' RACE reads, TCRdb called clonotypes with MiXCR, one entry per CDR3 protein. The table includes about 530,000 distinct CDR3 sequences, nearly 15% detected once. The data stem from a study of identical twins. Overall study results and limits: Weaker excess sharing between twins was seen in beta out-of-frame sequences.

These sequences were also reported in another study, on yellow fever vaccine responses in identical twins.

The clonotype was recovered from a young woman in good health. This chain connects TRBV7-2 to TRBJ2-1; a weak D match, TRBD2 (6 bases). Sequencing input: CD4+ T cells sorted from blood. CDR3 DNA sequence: TGTGCCAGCAGCTTAGCGGGGGGAACGGGTGAGCAGTTCTTC. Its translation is CASSLAGGTGEQFF.